This T cell receptor beta chain is from a study of circulating and synovial CD4+ cells in juvenile arthritis. The study's findings and limits: Some such blood samples were as oligoclonal as synovium.

Trimming stripped 0 bases from V and 1 base from J, with 18 bases between. The germline CDR1 and CDR2 sequences are LGHNA and YNFKEQ. The CDR3 is 18 amino acids. Concerning this clone: What it binds is unknown.

Sequencing used immunoSEQ multiplex PCR; TCRdb keeps in-frame clones, though not all of them. The sample lists about 32,000 clones, nearly 95% seen once, with 0.68% in the top ten. The gene calls are TRBV4-2 and TRBJ1-1; maybe TRBD1 (5 bases). The sample comprised CD4+ T cells from blood. This TCR came from a human donor with juvenile idiopathic arthritis. The CDR3 DNA sequence: TGTGCCAGCAGCCAAGATGGGTCAGGGTACTTTTCGAACACTGAAGCTTTCTTT. This translates into CASSQDGSGYFSNTEAFF.